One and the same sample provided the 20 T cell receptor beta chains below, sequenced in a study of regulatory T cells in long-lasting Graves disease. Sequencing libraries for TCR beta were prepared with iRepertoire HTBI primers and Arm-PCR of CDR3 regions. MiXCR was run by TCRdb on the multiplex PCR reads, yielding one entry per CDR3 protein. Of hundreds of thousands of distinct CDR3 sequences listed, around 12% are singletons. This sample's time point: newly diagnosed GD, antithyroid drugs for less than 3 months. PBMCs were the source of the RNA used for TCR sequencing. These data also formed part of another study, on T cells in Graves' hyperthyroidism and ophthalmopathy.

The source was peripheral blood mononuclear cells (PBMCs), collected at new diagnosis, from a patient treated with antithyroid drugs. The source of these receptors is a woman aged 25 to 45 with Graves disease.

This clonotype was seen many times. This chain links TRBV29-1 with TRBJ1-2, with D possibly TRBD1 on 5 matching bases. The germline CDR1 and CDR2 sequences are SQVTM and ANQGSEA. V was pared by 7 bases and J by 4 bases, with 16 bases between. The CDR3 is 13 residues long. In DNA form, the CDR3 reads TGCAGCGCTTACCGCCCAGGGTCCTATGGCTACACCTTC. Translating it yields CSAYRPGSYGYTF.

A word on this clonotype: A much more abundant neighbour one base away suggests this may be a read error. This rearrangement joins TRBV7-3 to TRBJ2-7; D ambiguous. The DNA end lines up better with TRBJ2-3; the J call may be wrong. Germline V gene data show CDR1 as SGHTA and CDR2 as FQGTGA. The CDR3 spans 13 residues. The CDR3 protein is CASNSLPPDTQYF. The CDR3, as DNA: TGTGCCAGCAACTCCCTTCCTCCAGATACGCAGTATTTT.

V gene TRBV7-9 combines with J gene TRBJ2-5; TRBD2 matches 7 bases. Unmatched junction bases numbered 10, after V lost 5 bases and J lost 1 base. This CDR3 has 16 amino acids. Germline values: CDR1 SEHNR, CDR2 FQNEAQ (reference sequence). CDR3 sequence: CASSIWRGGPQETQYF. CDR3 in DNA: TGTGCCAGCAGCATATGGAGGGGAGGGCCCCAAGAGACCCAGTACTTC.

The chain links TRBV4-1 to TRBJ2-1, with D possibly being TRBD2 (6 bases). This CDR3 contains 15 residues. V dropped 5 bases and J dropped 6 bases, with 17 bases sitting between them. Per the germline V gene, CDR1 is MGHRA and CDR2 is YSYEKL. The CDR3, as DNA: TGCGCCAGCAGCTCCCGACTAGTTCGCTCCAATGAGCAGTTCTTC. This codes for CASSSRLVRSNEQFF.

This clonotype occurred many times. The DNA for the CDR3 is TGTGCCAGCGGAGCGGGACTAGCGGGAGTTTGGGAGACCCAGTACTTC. Amino acids: CASGAGLAGVWETQYF. This rearrangement joins TRBV2 to TRBJ2-5; 14 bases match TRBD2. The CDR3 is made up of 16 amino acids. V lost 8 bases and J lost 5; bases outside the gene matches: 10. Germline V gene lookup returns CDR1 SNHLY and CDR2 FYNNEI.

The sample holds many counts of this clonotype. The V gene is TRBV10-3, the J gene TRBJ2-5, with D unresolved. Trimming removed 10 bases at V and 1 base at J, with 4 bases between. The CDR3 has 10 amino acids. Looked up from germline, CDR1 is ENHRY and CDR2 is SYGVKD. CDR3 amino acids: CATGQETQYF. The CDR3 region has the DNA TGTGCCACCGGCCAAGAGACCCAGTACTTC.

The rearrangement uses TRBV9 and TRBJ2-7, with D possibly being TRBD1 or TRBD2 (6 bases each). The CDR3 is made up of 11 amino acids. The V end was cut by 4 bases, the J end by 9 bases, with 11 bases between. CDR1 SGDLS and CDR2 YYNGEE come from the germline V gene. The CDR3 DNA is TGTGCCAGCAGCACCGGGGGCGCGCAGTACTTC. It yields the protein CASSTGGAQYF.

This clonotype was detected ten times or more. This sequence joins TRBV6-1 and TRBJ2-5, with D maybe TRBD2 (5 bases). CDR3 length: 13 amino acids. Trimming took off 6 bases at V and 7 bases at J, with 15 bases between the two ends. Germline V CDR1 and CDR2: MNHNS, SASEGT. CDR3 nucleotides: TGTGCCAGCAGCCCCCTAGCAACCGGGACCCAGTACTTC. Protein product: CASSPLATGTQYF.

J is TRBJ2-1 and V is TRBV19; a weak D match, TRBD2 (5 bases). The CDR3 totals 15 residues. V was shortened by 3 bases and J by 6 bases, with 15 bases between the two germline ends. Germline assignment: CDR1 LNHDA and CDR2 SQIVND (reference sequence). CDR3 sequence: CASSITGLRGNEQFF. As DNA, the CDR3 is TGTGCCAGTAGTATTACCGGGTTACGGGGCAATGAGCAGTTCTTC.

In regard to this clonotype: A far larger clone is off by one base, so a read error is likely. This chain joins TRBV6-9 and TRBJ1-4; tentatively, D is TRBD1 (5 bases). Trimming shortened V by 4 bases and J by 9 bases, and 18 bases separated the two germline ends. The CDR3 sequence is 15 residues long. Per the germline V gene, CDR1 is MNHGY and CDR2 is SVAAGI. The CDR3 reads CASSLSSLAGKKLFF. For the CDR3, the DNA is TGTGCCAGCAGTTTATCATCTCTCGCAGGGAAAAAACTGTTTTTT.

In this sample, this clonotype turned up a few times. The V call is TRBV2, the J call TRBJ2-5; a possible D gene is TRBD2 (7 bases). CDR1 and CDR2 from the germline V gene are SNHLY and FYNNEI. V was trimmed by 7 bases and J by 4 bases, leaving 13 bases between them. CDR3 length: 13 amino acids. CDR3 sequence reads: CASKGGRTETQYF. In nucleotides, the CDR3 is TGTGCCAGCAAGGGGGGGAGGACAGAGACCCAGTACTTC.

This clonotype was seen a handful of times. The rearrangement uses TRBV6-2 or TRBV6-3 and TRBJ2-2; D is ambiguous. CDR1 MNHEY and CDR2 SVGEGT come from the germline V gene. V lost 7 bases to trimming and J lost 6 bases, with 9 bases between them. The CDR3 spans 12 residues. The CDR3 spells CASKEWAGELFF. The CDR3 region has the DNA TGTGCCAGCAAGGAGTGGGCCGGGGAGCTGTTTTTT.

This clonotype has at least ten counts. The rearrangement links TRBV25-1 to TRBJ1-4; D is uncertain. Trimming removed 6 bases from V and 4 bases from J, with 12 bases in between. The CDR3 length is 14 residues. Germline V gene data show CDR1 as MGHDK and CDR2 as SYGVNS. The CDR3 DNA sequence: TGTGCCAGCAGGGATGACTTGGGTAATGAAAAACTGTTTTTT. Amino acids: CASRDDLGNEKLFF. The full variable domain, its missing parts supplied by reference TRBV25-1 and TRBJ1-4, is EADIYQTPRYLVIGTGKKITLECSQTMGHDKMYWYQQDPGMELHLIHYSYGVNSTEKGDLSSESTVSRIRTEHFPLTLESARPSHTSQYLCASRDDLGNEKLFFGSGTQLSVL.

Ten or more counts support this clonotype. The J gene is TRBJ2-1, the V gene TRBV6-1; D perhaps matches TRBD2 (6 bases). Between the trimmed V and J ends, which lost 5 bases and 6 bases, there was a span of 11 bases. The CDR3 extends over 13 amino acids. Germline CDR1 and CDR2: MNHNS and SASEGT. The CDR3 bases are TGTGCCAGCAGTCTGACTAGAGGCAATGAGCAGTTCTTC. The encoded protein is CASSLTRGNEQFF.

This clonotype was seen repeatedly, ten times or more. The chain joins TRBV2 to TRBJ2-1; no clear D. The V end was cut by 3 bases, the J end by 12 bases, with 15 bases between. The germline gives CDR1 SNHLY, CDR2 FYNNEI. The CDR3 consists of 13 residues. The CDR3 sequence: CASSEGQAFGQFF. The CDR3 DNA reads TGTGCCAGCAGTGAGGGCCAAGCGTTTGGGCAGTTCTTC. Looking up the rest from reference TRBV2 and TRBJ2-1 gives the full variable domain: EPEVTQTPSHQVTQMGQEVILRCVPISNHLYFYWYRQILGQKVEFLVSFYNNEISEKSEIFDDQFSVERPDGSNFTLKIRSTKLEDSAMYFCASSEGQAFGQFFGPGTRLTVL.

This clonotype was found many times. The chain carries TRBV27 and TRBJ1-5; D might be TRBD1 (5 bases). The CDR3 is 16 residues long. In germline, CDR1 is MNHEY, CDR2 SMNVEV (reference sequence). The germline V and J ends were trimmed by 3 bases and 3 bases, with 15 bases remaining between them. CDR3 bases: TGTGCCAGCAGTTTCAGGGAGTGTTGGAACAATCAGCCCCAGCATTTT. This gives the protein CASSFRECWNNQPQHF.

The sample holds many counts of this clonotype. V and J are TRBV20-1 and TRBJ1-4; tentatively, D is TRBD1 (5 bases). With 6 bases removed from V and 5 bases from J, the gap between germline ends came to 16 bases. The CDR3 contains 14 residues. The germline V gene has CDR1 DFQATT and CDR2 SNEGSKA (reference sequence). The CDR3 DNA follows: TGCAGTGCCACGACCGGGACGGGGAATGAAAAACTGTTTTTT. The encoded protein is CSATTGTGNEKLFF.

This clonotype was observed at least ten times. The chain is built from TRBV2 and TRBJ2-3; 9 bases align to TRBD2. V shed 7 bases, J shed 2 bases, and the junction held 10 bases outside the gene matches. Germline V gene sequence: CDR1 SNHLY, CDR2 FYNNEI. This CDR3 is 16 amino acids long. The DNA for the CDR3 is TGTGCCAGCACCAAACTAGGACTAGCGTACACAGATACGCAGTATTTT. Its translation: CASTKLGLAYTDTQYF.

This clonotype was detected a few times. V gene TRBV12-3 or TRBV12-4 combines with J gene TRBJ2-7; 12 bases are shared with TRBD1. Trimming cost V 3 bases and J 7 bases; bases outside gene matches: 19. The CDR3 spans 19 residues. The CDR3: CASSLLGQGAVGGKREQYF. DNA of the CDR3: TGTGCCAGCAGTTTGTTGGGACAGGGGGCTGTGGGGGGTAAAAGAGAGCAGTACTTC.

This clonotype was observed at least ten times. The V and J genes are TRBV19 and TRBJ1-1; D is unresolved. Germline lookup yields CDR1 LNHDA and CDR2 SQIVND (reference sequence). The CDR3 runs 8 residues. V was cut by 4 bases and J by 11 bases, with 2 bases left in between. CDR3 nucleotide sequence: TGTGCCAGTAGTAAGGCTTTCTTT. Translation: CASSKAFF.